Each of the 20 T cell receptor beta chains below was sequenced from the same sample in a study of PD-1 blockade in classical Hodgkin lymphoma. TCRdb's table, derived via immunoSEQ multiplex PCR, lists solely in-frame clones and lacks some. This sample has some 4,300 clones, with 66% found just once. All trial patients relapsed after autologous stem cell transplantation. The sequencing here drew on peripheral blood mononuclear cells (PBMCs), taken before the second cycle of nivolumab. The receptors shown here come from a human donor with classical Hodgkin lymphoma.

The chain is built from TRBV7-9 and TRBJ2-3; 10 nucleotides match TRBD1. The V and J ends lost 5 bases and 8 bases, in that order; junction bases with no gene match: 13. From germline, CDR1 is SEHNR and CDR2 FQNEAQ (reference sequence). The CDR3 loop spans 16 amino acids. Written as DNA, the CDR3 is TGTGCCAGCAGCCTTCCCCGGGACAGGGGATTTGGTACGCAGTATTTT. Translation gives CASSLPRDRGFGTQYF. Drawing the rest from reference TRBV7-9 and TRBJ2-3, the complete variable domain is DTGVSQNPRHKITKRGQNVTFRCDPISEHNRLYWYRQTLGQGPEFLTYFQNEAQLEKSRLLSDRFSAERPKGSFSTLEIQRTEQGDSAMYLCASSLPRDRGFGTQYFGPGTRLTVL.

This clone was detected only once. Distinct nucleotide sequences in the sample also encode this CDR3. The CDR3 loop is CASSIWQGNEKLFF. The CDR3 DNA sequence: TGTGCCAGTAGTATCTGGCAGGGGAACGAAAAACTGTTTTTT. The chain recombines TRBV19 with TRBJ1-4; perhaps TRBD1 as D (6 bases). Germline V gene data show CDR1 as LNHDA and CDR2 as SQIVND (reference sequence). Between the trimmed V and J ends, which lost 3 bases and 8 bases, there was a span of 13 bases. This CDR3 is built from 14 residues.

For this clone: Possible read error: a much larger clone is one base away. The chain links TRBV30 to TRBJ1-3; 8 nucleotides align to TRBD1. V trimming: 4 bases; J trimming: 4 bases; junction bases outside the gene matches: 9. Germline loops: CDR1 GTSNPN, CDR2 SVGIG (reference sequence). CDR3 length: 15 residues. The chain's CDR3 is CAWNRQGRGGNTIYF. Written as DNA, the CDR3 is TGTGCCTGGAATCGACAGGGGCGGGGAGGAAACACCATATATTTT. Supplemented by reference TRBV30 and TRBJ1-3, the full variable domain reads SQTIHQWPATLVQPVGSPLSLECTVEGTSNPNLYWYRQAAGRGLQLLFYSVGIGQISSEVPQNLSASRPQDRQFILSSKKLLLSDSGFYLCAWNRQGRGGNTIYFGEGSWLTVV.

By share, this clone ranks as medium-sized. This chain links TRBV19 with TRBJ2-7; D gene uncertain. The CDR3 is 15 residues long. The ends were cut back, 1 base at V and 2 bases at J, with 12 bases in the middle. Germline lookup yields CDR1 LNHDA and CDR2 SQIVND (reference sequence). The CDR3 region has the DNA TGTGCCAGTAGTATAGCACTTTCGAAAACCTACGAGCAGTACTTC. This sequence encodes CASSIALSKTYEQYF.

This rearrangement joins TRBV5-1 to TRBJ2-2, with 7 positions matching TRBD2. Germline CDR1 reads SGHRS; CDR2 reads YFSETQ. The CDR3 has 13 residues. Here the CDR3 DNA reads TGCGCAAAAATAGCGGGCAGAACCGGGGAGCTGTTTTTT. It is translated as CAKIAGRTGELFF.

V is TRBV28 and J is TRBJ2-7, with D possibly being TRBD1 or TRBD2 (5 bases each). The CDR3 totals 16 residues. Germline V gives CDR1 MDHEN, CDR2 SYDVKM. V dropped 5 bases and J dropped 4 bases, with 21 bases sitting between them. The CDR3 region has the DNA TGTGCCAGCAGTCCTCCCGGGGCCTCGGTTTCTTACGAGCAGTACTTC. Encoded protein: CASSPPGASVSYEQYF.

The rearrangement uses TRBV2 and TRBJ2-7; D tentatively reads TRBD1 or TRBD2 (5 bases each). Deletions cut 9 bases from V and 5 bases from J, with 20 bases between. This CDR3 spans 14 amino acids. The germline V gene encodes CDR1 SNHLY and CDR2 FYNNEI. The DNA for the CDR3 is TGTGCCAGGTCGCTTCCAGGGAGAGGAGACGAGCAGTACTTC. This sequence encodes CARSLPGRGDEQYF.

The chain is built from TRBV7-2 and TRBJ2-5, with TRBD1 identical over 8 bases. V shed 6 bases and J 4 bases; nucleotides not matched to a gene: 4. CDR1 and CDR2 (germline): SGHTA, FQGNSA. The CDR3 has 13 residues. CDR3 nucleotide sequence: TGTGCCAGCAGACTAGACAGGGGAGAGACCCAGTACTTC. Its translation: CASRLDRGETQYF.

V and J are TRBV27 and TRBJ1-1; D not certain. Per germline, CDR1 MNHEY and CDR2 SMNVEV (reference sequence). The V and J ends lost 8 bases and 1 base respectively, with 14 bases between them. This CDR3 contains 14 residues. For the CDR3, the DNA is TGTGCCAGCCGCGGGGAATGGGGGAACACTGAAGCTTTCTTT. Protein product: CASRGEWGNTEAFF.

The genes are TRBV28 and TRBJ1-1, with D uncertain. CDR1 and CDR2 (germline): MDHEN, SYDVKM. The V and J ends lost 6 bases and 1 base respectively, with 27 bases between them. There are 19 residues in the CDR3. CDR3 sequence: CASSPTLLRGRSWNTEAFF. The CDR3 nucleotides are TGTGCCAGCAGCCCAACCCTCCTACGAGGGAGGTCATGGAACACTGAAGCTTTCTTT. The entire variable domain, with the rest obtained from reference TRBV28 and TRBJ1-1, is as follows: DVKVTQSSRYLVKRTGEKVFLECVQDMDHENMFWYRQDPGLGLRLIYFSYDVKMKEKGDIPEGYSVSREKKERFSLILESASTNQTSMYLCASSPTLLRGRSWNTEAFFGQGTRLTVV.

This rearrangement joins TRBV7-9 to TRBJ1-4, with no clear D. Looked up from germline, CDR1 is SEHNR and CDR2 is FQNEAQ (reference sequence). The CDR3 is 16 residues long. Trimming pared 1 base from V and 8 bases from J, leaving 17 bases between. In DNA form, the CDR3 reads TGTGCCAGCAGCTTAGGTGTGGCAGGCGGAACCGAAAAACTGTTTTTT. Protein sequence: CASSLGVAGGTEKLFF.

In nucleotides, the CDR3 is TGTGCCAGCAGCTTGGGAGTCAGCAACTATGGCTACACCTTC. It is translated as CASSLGVSNYGYTF. The chain combines TRBV5-6 with TRBJ1-2, with D unclear. With 0 bases removed from V and 2 bases from J, the gap between germline ends came to 8 bases. Germline V gives CDR1 SGHDT, CDR2 YYEEEE. CDR3 length: 14 residues.

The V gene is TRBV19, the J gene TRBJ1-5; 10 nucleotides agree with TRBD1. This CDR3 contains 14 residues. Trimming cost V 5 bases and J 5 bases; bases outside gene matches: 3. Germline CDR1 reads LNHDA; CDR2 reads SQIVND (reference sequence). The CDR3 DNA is TGTGCCAGTAGTTATGGACAGGGGGATCAGCCCCAGCATTTT. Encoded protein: CASSYGQGDQPQHF. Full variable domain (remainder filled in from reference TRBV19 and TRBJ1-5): DGGITQSPKYLFRKEGQNVTLSCEQNLNHDAMYWYRQDPGQGLRLIYYSQIVNDFQKGDIAEGYSVSREKKESFPLTVTSAQKNPTAFYLCASSYGQGDQPQHFGDGTRLSIL.

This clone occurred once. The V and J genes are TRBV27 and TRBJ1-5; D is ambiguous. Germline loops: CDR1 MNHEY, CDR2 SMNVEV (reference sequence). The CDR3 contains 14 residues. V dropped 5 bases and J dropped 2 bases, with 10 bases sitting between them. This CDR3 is CASSLTGRNQPQHF. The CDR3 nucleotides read TGTGCCAGCAGTCTAACGGGCCGCAATCAGCCCCAGCATTTT.

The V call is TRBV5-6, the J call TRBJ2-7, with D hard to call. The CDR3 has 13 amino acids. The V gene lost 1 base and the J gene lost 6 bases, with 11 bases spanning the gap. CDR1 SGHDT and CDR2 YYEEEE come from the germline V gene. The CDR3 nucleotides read TGTGCCAGCAGCTTGCCTGTTTTTGGCGAGCAGTACTTC. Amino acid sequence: CASSLPVFGEQYF.

The CDR3 DNA is TGTGCCACCAGCAGAGATAGGATCGGGCAGTACTTC. This sequence encodes CATSRDRIGQYF. The chain joins TRBV15 to TRBJ2-7; no clear D gene. The CDR3 runs to 12 residues. Germline V gene data show CDR1 as LNHNV and CDR2 as YYDKDF (reference sequence). The V and J ends lost 0 bases and 9 bases respectively, with 9 bases between them.

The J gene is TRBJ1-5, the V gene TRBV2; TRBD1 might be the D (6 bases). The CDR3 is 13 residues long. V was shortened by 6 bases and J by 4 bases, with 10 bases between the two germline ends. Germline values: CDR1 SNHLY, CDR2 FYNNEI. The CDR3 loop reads CASRWDTNQPQHF. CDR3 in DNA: TGTGCCAGCAGGTGGGACACTAATCAGCCCCAGCATTTT.

The CDR3 bases are TGCAGTGCTAGCCCGGGGGACGAGCAGTACTTC. Protein: CSASPGDEQYF. The V gene is TRBV20-1, the J gene TRBJ2-7, with D possibly matching TRBD2 (6 bases). The germline V gene encodes CDR1 DFQATT and CDR2 SNEGSKA (reference sequence). With 3 bases removed from V and 5 bases from J, the gap between germline ends came to 8 bases. The length of the CDR3 is 11 residues.

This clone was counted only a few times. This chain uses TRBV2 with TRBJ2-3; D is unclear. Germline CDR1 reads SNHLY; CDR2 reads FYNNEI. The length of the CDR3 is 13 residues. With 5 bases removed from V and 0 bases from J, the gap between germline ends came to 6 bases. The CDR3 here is CASSSFSTDTQYF. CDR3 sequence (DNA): TGTGCCAGCAGTTCCTTCAGCACAGATACGCAGTATTTT.

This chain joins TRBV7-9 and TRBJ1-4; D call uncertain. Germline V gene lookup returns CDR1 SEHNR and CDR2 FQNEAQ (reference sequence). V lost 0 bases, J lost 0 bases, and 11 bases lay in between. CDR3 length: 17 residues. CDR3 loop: CASSLARFLATNEKLFF. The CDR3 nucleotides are TGTGCCAGCAGCTTAGCGCGATTCCTTGCAACTAATGAAAAACTGTTTTTT.